The rows below give T cell receptor beta chains drawn from one sample of a study of OX40 agonist ivuxolimab in advanced cancers. Sequencing used immunoSEQ multiplex PCR; TCRdb keeps in-frame clones, though not all of them. Seen here are about 96,000 clones, under 85% observed once, and the top ten hold roughly 5.8%. The input for sequencing was CD4+ or CD8+ T cells sorted from blood, taken in a trial of the OX40 agonist ivuxolimab. The origin of the receptors is an adult with an advanced solid tumor such as melanoma, head and neck, liver or kidney cancer. Each CDR3 is given with its conserved first and last residue. A D gene is named only where the DNA matches it firmly. Clone size is not always given. Where it is, it says once, few, many or a class for expanded clones.

v_gene	d_gene	abundance	j_gene	CDR3nt	CDR3aa
TRBV19	.	.	TRBJ1-5	TGTGCCAGTAGTATACGGGGGTCAGCAGGAGGTGGCGGGACTAATCAGCCCCAGCATTTT	CASSIRGSAGGGGTNQPQHF
TRBV9	TRBD2	.	TRBJ2-3	TGTGCCAGCAGCTTACTTAGCGGGGGCGATAGGGGTACGCAGTATTTT	CASSLLSGGDRGTQYF
TRBV14	.	.	TRBJ2-7	TGTGCCAGCAGCCTCCGTCTCGGGGATACCCACGAGCAGTACTTC	CASSLRLGDTHEQYF
TRBV18	TRBD1	.	TRBJ1-4	TGTGCCAGCTCACCGCGGACACAGGGGGCGAGAGAAAAACTGTTTTTT	CASSPRTQGAREKLFF
TRBV30	.	.	TRBJ2-2	TGTGCCTGGAATTCGGGCCGGCCCTTCTCCGGGGAGCTGTTTTTT	CAWNSGRPFSGELFF
TRBV27	.	.	TRBJ1-5	TGTGCCAGCAGTTTACAGAAGGGCAATCAGCCCCAGCATTTT	CASSLQKGNQPQHF
TRBV19	.	few	TRBJ2-7	TGTGCCAGTAGTAAGGGGGGGAGCTCCTACGAGCAGTACTTC	CASSKGGSSYEQYF
TRBV7-6	.	few	TRBJ1-5	TGTGCCAGCAGCTCCCTCGGGGGACAAAGTAATCAGCCCCAGCATTTT	CASSSLGGQSNQPQHF
TRBV7-9	.	.	TRBJ1-2	TGTGCCAGCAGCTTAGACAGTACCTATGGCTACACCTTC	CASSLDSTYGYTF
TRBV9	TRBD2	few	TRBJ2-1	TGTGCCAGCAGCGTAGGGGCTAGCGGGAGTGGCGATGAGCAGTTCTTC	CASSVGASGSGDEQFF
TRBV6-5	TRBD1	.	TRBJ1-2	TGTGCCAGCAGTCCGTCAGGGGGCGGCTATGGCTACACCTTC	CASSPSGGGYGYTF
TRBV19	.	.	TRBJ1-5	TGTGCCAGTAATGCCTGGGACGGGTACAATCAGCCCCAGCATTTT	CASNAWDGYNQPQHF